The next 5 T cell receptor beta chains were all read from a single sample in a study of T-cell reconstitution after alpha-beta-depleted transplantation in children. The TCRbeta library was prepared with unique molecular identifiers. In TCRdb, the PCR reads were re-called with MiXCR into one record per CDR3 protein. Among about 490,000 distinct CDR3 sequences, under 12% were seen once, and the ten largest hold around 2%. Sequenced here: PBMCs, sampled before TCRalphabeta/CD19-depleted stem cell transplant. Source of these receptors: a child under 10 years old with inherited bone marrow failure, due to receive a stem cell transplant.

The V and J genes are TRBV30 and TRBJ2-1; TRBD2 matches at 9 bases. This CDR3 has 15 residues. Germline V CDR1 and CDR2: GTSNPN, SVGIG (reference sequence). J gave up 4 bases and V 2 bases, and 6 bases lay outside the gene matches. This chain's CDR3 is CAWSRGLAQYNEQFF. The CDR3 nucleotides are TGTGCCTGGAGTAGGGGACTAGCTCAGTACAATGAGCAGTTCTTC.

The chain links TRBV5-4 to TRBJ2-1; TRBD2 agrees at 11 bases. CDR3 length equals 17 residues. Unmatched junction bases numbered 8, after V lost 4 bases and J lost 2 bases. Germline V gene data show CDR1 as SGHNT and CDR2 as YYREEE (reference sequence). The CDR3 region has the DNA TGTGCCAGCAGCCCGCCCGGGGGACTAGCGGCCTACAATGAGCAGTTCTTC. It translates to CASSPPGGLAAYNEQFF.

This clonotype was detected ten times or more. J is TRBJ2-7 and V is TRBV5-1; 7 nucleotides agree with TRBD2. Germline CDR1 and CDR2: SGHRS and YFSETQ. The CDR3 spans 15 residues. The V gene end was trimmed by 0 bases and the J gene end by 0 bases; junction bases not matched to a gene: 3. This CDR3 is CASSLVSGPSYEQYF. The CDR3 nucleotides read TGCGCCAGCAGCTTGGTTAGCGGGCCCTCCTACGAGCAGTACTTC.

V is TRBV20-1 and J is TRBJ2-7, with TRBD2 as a possible D gene (5 bases). Germline CDR1 and CDR2: DFQATT and SNEGSKA (reference sequence). Trimming shortened V by 3 bases and J by 5 bases, and 11 bases separated the two germline ends. This CDR3 has 12 residues. The CDR3, as DNA: TGCAGTGCTAGTCTATTCGGGGACGAGCAGTACTTC. Protein: CSASLFGDEQYF.

In DNA, the CDR3 is TGTGCCAGCACCTTTAACTCCTACAATGAGCAGTTCTTC. It codes for CASTFNSYNEQFF. The V call is TRBV7-9, the J call TRBJ2-1; D gene uncertain. CDR3 length: 13 amino acids. The V and J ends lost 7 bases and 0 bases respectively, with 7 bases between them. Germline values: CDR1 SEHNR, CDR2 FQNEAQ (reference sequence).